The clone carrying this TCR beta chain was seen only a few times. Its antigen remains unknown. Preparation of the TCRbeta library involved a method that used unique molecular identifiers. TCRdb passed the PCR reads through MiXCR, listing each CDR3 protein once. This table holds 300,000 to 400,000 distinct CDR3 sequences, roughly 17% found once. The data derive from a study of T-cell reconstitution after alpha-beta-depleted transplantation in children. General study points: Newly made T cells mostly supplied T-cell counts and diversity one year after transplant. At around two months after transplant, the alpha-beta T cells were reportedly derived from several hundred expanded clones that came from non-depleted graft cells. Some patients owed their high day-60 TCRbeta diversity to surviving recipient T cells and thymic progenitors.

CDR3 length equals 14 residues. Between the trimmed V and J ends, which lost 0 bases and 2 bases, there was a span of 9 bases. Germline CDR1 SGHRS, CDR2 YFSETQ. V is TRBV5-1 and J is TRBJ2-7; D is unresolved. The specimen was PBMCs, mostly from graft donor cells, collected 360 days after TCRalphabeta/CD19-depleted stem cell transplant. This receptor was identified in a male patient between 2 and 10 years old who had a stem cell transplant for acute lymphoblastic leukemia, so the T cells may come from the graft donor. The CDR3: CASSLGPGTYEQYF. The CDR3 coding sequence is TGCGCCAGCAGCTTGGGTCCGGGTACCTACGAGCAGTACTTC.